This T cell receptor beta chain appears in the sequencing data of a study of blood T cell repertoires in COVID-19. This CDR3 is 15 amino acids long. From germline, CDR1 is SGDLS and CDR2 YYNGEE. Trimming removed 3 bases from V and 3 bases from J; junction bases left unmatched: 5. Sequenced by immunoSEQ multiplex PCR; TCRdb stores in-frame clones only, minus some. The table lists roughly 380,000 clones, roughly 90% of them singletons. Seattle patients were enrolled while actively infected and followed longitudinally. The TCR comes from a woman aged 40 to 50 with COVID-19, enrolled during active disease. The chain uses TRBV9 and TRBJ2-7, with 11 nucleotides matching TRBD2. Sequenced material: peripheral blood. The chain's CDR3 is CASSGTGTSGYEQYF. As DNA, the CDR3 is TGTGCCAGCAGCGGAACCGGGACTAGCGGCTACGAGCAGTACTTC.